The 10 T cell receptor beta chains in this list originate from one sample, sequenced in a study of blood T cell repertoires in COVID-19. TCRdb's table, derived via immunoSEQ multiplex PCR, lists solely in-frame clones and lacks some. Of about 280,000 clones listed, 80% to 95% are singletons. The sample comprised PBMCs or T cells enriched from blood (not recorded which). Every receptor here comes from a middle-aged man who had been exposed to COVID-19.

This clone has more than one count but fewer than ten. The DNA of the CDR3 is TGTGCCAGTAACTCGGGACTAGCGACAGACTATACGCAGTATTTT. Its protein product is CASNSGLATDYTQYF. The V and J genes are TRBV19 and TRBJ2-3, with 10 nucleotides matching TRBD2. The J segment lost 7 bases and the V segment lost 7 bases, leaving 11 bases of the junction unmatched. CDR1 is LNHDA, CDR2 SQIVND, per germline (reference sequence). CDR3 length: 15 residues.

The rearrangement joins TRBV28 to TRBJ2-5; D perhaps matches TRBD1 (5 bases). CDR1 is MDHEN and CDR2 is SYDVKM in the germline V gene. CDR3 length: 14 residues. Trimming cost V 6 bases and J 1 base, with 12 bases left between them. The DNA for the CDR3 is TGTGCCAGCAGCAAGACCGACAGCCAAGAGACCCAGTACTTC. Translated, it gives CASSKTDSQETQYF.

This chain joins TRBV24-1 and TRBJ2-3; 11 nucleotides match TRBD2. The J segment lost 1 base and the V segment lost 10 bases, leaving 6 bases of the junction unmatched. The CDR3 runs to 15 residues. Germline loops: CDR1 KGHDR, CDR2 SFDVKD. Here the CDR3 reads CATGTSGEGTDTQYF. CDR3 coding DNA: TGTGCCACTGGGACTAGCGGAGAAGGCACAGATACGCAGTATTTT.

The chain couples TRBV28 to TRBJ1-2; D perhaps matches TRBD1 (6 bases). Germline V gene sequence: CDR1 MDHEN, CDR2 SYDVKM. V lost 3 bases, J lost 4 bases, and 18 bases lay in between. The CDR3 sequence is 16 residues long. The CDR3 region is CASSFLEQGPFYGYTF. Written as DNA, the CDR3 is TGTGCCAGCAGTTTTCTCGAACAGGGACCATTCTATGGCTACACCTTC.

In DNA form, the CDR3 reads TGTGCCAGCGAATCTAGCGGAGCTTCCTACGAGCAGTACTTC. Its translation is CASESSGASYEQYF. The genes are TRBV7-9 and TRBJ2-7; TRBD2 aligns across 7 bases. The germline CDR1 and CDR2 sequences are SEHNR and FQNEAQ (reference sequence). V shed 8 bases, J shed 1 base, and the junction held 8 bases outside the gene matches. This CDR3 contains 14 residues.

This sequence joins TRBV24-1 and TRBJ2-7; 11 bases match TRBD2. There are 14 residues in the CDR3. Germline V gives CDR1 KGHDR, CDR2 SFDVKD. The V segment lost 4 bases and the J segment 3 bases; nucleotides outside the gene matches: 1. The CDR3 loop reads CATSEGTSGYEQYF. DNA for the CDR3: TGTGCCACCAGTGAAGGGACTAGCGGCTACGAGCAGTACTTC.

This chain connects TRBV9 to TRBJ2-3; 8 bases map to TRBD2. The V gene end was trimmed by 8 bases and the J gene end by 0 bases; junction bases not matched to a gene: 5. There are 14 residues in the CDR3. Germline values: CDR1 SGDLS, CDR2 YYNGEE. The CDR3 region has the DNA TGTGCCAGTAACTTAGCGGGAAGCACAGATACGCAGTATTTT. It is translated as CASNLAGSTDTQYF.

The chain joins TRBV28 to TRBJ2-2; D perhaps matches TRBD2 (5 bases). The V end lost 6 bases, the J end lost 4 bases, and 21 bases lay between the germline ends. The CDR3 is 17 residues long. Germline V gene sequence: CDR1 MDHEN, CDR2 SYDVKM. Here the CDR3 reads CASSDSSTRGSTGELFF. The CDR3 DNA reads as TGTGCCAGCAGCGACTCCTCTACCCGAGGGTCCACCGGGGAGCTGTTTTTT.

This rearrangement joins TRBV27 to TRBJ2-3, with D possibly TRBD2 on 6 matching bases. Trimming cost V 3 bases and J 5 bases, with 12 bases left between them. The CDR3 loop spans 14 amino acids. Germline V gene sequence: CDR1 MNHEY, CDR2 SMNVEV (reference sequence). The CDR3 loop is CASSFENGRDTQYF. In DNA, the CDR3 is TGTGCCAGCAGTTTCGAAAACGGGAGAGATACGCAGTATTTT.

This chain links TRBV27 with TRBJ2-7, with 11 bases matching TRBD1. J gave up 5 bases and V 5 bases, and 8 bases lay outside the gene matches. The CDR3 runs 15 residues. Germline assignment: CDR1 MNHEY and CDR2 SMNVEV (reference sequence). This CDR3 is CASSLGQGAWDEQYF. Here the CDR3 DNA reads TGTGCCAGCAGTCTCGGACAGGGGGCTTGGGACGAGCAGTACTTC.